This T cell receptor beta chain derives from a study of blood T cell repertoires in COVID-19. As for the study in general: Material from acute and convalescent COVID-19 was sourced from the United States, Italy and Spain. Sources were T cells, B-cell-depleted T cells, or PBMCs; the material itself was cDNA or gDNA.

V was shortened by 1 base and J by 8 bases, with 9 bases between the two germline ends. From germline, CDR1 is LNHDA and CDR2 SQIVND (reference sequence). This CDR3 is 13 amino acids long. In the source study's methods: Estimated nucleated cell counts came from reference gene primer amplification. Some clones are missing from TCRdb's copy, which holds only in-frame ones; the method was immunoSEQ multiplex PCR. V, J and clone size reflect that table, while D and trimming were determined from the DNA. This table has about 52,000 clones, about nine tenths appearing once. Specimen: peripheral blood. The sequence was collected from a man in his 70s with acute or convalescent COVID-19. The chain recombines TRBV19 with TRBJ1-3; no reliable D call. This chain's CDR3 is CASSIARRDTIYF. The CDR3 DNA reads as TGTGCCAGTAGTATAGCCCGACGGGACACCATATATTTT. Full variable domain (remainder filled in from reference TRBV19 and TRBJ1-3): DGGITQSPKYLFRKEGQNVTLSCEQNLNHDAMYWYRQDPGQGLRLIYYSQIVNDFQKGDIAEGYSVSREKKESFPLTVTSAQKNPTAFYLCASSIARRDTIYFGEGSWLTVV.